This T cell receptor beta chain was recovered during a study of T cell responses to AZD1222 COVID-19 vaccine. Study summary: Doses given second, at about 4 or about 12 weeks, were pooled.

The V gene's germline CDR1 is SGHNT and CDR2 YYREEE (reference sequence). The CDR3 has 15 residues. Trimming took 0 bases from V and 6 from J; bases not matched to a gene: 5. The data were produced by immunoSEQ multiplex PCR, yet TCRdb's version contains in-frame clones alone and is incomplete. The sample contains tens of thousands of clones, about 88% of which appear only once. The sample here was peripheral blood, taken on day 0 of AZD1222 vaccination. This sequence was found in an adult in good health. V is TRBV5-4 and J is TRBJ2-7; 11 bases map to TRBD1. The CDR3 spells CASSLAGTGGAEQYF. The CDR3 DNA reads as TGTGCCAGCAGCTTGGCCGGGACAGGGGGGGCCGAGCAGTACTTC.